These 26 T cell receptor beta chains originate from one sample sequenced in a study of T cell repertoires in cytomegalovirus infection. TCRdb re-derived calls from the reads in MiXCR, one entry per CDR3 protein. The sample carries roughly 720,000 distinct CDR3 sequences, roughly 36% recorded once. The sample comprised PBMCs. The receptors were gathered from a human donor in good health (CMV status not recorded). Some clones in this sample may be carry-over from other donors' samples.

This chain connects TRBV7-3 to TRBJ2-1; TRBD2 agrees at 12 bases. Trimming at V came to 4 bases and at J to 12 bases, leaving 10 bases not matched to a gene. Germline CDR1 SGHTA, CDR2 FQGTGA. This CDR3 is 15 amino acids long. In DNA form, the CDR3 reads TGTGCCAGCAGCTCAGCGGCTAGCGGGGGGGATGCGCAGTTCTTC. Its protein is CASSSAASGGDAQFF.

The rearrangement uses TRBV29-1 and TRBJ1-4; D gene unclear. Looked up from germline, CDR1 is SQVTM and CDR2 is ANQGSEA. CDR3 length equals 12 residues. The V end lost 6 bases, the J end lost 8 bases, and 13 bases lay between the germline ends. The CDR3 sequence: CSVRPNGEKLFF. Here the CDR3 DNA reads TGCAGCGTCCGACCGAACGGGGAAAAACTGTTTTTT.

In this sample, this clonotype turned up many times. The CDR3 DNA sequence: TGTGCCAGCAGCTTAGTAAGCACGCTAAACACCGGGGAGCTGTTTTTT. Residues: CASSLVSTLNTGELFF. The chain is built from TRBV7-2 and TRBJ2-2; D is undetermined. V was clipped by 1 base and J by 2 bases, with 11 bases between them. There are 16 residues in the CDR3. Germline CDR1 is SGHTA and CDR2 is FQGNSA. The full variable domain, rest sourced from reference TRBV7-2 and TRBJ2-2, is GAGVSQSPSNKVTEKGKDVELRCDPISGHTALYWYRQSLGQGLEFLIYFQGNSAPDKSGLPSDRFSAERTGGSVSTLTIQRTQQEDSAVYLCASSLVSTLNTGELFFGEGSRLTVL.

Many counts were recorded for this clonotype. The chain combines TRBV25-1 with TRBJ1-4; a weak D match, TRBD1 (5 bases). Trimming left V 2 bases short and J 8 bases short, with 21 bases between. This CDR3 has 17 residues. The germline CDR1 and CDR2 sequences are MGHDK and SYGVNS. The CDR3 region has the DNA TGTGCCAGCAGTGAAAATCCCTCGACGGGGGGTGACGAAAAACTGTTTTTT. It codes for CASSENPSTGGDEKLFF.

This rearrangement joins TRBV20-1 to TRBJ1-2; D unclear. The V gene's germline CDR1 is DFQATT and CDR2 SNEGSKA (reference sequence). CDR3 length equals 13 residues. The V gene lost 4 bases and the J gene lost 8 bases, with 17 bases spanning the gap. CDR3 DNA sequence: TGCAGTGCTAATACGGACTCCTTGAGGGGCTACACCTTC. Protein: CSANTDSLRGYTF.

This clonotype was seen more than once but under ten times. The CDR3 sequence: CASSGDDSSLRETQYF. CDR3 nucleotides: TGTGCCAGCAGCGGAGATGACAGCAGCCTCCGGGAGACCCAGTACTTC. V gene TRBV11-2 combines with J gene TRBJ2-5, with TRBD1 as a possible D gene (5 bases). Germline CDR1 reads SGHAT; CDR2 reads FQNNGV. V was clipped by 5 bases and J by 5 bases, with 21 bases between them. CDR3 length: 16 amino acids.

The gene calls are TRBV19 and TRBJ2-4, with D hard to call. The CDR3 is made up of 15 amino acids. With 1 base removed from V and 8 bases from J, the gap between germline ends came to 15 bases. Looked up from germline, CDR1 is LNHDA and CDR2 is SQIVND (reference sequence). Here the CDR3 reads CASSIVKRGVDIQYF. The CDR3 DNA reads TGTGCCAGTAGTATAGTTAAGAGAGGTGTGGACATTCAGTACTTC.

For the CDR3, the DNA is TGTGCCAGCAGCTTAGCGGGGGGGCAGCATAGCCAAGAGACCCAGTACTTC. Residues: CASSLAGGQHSQETQYF. The chain has TRBV7-6 and TRBJ2-5; weak D call: TRBD2 (7 bases). The V end was cut by 0 bases, the J end by 1 base, with 15 bases between. This CDR3 region has 17 residues. CDR1 is SGHVS and CDR2 is FNYEAQ in the germline V gene.

This chain links TRBV7-8 with TRBJ2-1; the D gene is possibly TRBD2 (6 bases). From germline, CDR1 is SGHVS and CDR2 FQNEAQ. Trimming left V 0 bases short and J 0 bases short, with 12 bases between. This CDR3 is 17 amino acids long. CDR3 sequence: CASSLARGGSSYNEQFF. CDR3 DNA sequence: TGTGCCAGCAGCTTAGCGCGGGGCGGTAGCTCCTACAATGAGCAGTTCTTC.

This clonotype was seen a handful of times. Here the CDR3 reads CASSLSWDAYEQYF. The DNA for the CDR3 is TGTGCCAGCAGCTTATCATGGGACGCCTACGAGCAGTACTTC. V usage is TRBV7-8 and J usage is TRBJ2-7; either TRBD1 or TRBD2 may supply D (5 bases each). CDR3 length: 14 amino acids. CDR1 is SGHVS, CDR2 FQNEAQ, per germline. Between the trimmed V and J ends, which lost 2 bases and 2 bases, there was a span of 10 bases.

This clonotype was detected a few times. The chain carries TRBV4-1 and TRBJ2-3, with 8 bases aligning to TRBD1. The CDR3 loop spans 14 amino acids. CDR1 and CDR2 from the germline V gene are MGHRA and YSYEKL. V gave up 4 bases and J gave up 5 bases; unmatched junction bases: 5. CDR3 in DNA: TGCGCCAGCAGCCCGGGACAGGTTTTAGATACGCAGTATTTT. This codes for CASSPGQVLDTQYF.

This sequence joins TRBV10-3 and TRBJ2-5, with 7 bases lining up with TRBD1. Germline-derived CDR1 and CDR2 are ENHRY and SYGVKD. The CDR3 totals 15 residues. V trimming: 3 bases; J trimming: 2 bases; junction bases outside the gene matches: 6. This CDR3 reads CAISDPGGIQETQYF. CDR3 in DNA: TGTGCCATCAGTGATCCAGGGGGTATACAAGAGACCCAGTACTTC.

The rearrangement uses TRBV20-1 and TRBJ1-2; D gene ambiguous. Trimming pared 1 base from V and 8 bases from J, leaving 14 bases between. Germline V gene data show CDR1 as DFQATT and CDR2 as SNEGSKA (reference sequence). The CDR3 runs 13 residues. CDR3 sequence reads: CSARAVTGSGYTF. CDR3 DNA sequence: TGCAGTGCTAGAGCGGTAACGGGATCGGGCTACACCTTC.

The genes are TRBV5-8 and TRBJ2-1; perhaps TRBD2 as D (6 bases). V lost 0 bases, J lost 7 bases, and 17 bases lay in between. The CDR3 consists of 16 residues. Germline CDR1 is SGHTS and CDR2 is YDEGEE. In DNA form, the CDR3 reads TGTGCCAGCAGCTTGGTTGGATCGATGGGGGGTAATGAGCAGTTCTTC. Translating it yields CASSLVGSMGGNEQFF.

This clonotype has only a few counts. The chain recombines TRBV10-3 with TRBJ1-2, with a possible D match to TRBD1 (5 bases). V shed 2 bases and J shed 7 bases, with 11 bases lying between them. Germline V gene data show CDR1 as ENHRY and CDR2 as SYGVKD. This CDR3 spans 13 amino acids. The CDR3 spells CAISEVRVSGYTF. In DNA, the CDR3 is TGTGCCATCAGTGAGGTCAGGGTCAGTGGCTACACCTTC.

This chain uses TRBV19 with TRBJ2-1, with D perhaps matching TRBD2 (6 bases). The V gene lost 2 bases and the J gene lost 2 bases, with 10 bases spanning the gap. The CDR3 loop spans 15 amino acids. CDR1 and CDR2 (germline): LNHDA, SQIVND (reference sequence). The CDR3 sequence is CASSILAETYNEQFF. The CDR3 DNA follows: TGTGCCAGTAGTATATTAGCGGAGACCTACAATGAGCAGTTCTTC.

This clonotype was found a few times. The V call is TRBV29-1, the J call TRBJ2-7; possible D gene TRBD1, 6 bases. Trimming stripped 6 bases from V and 5 bases from J, with 8 bases between. Germline V gene data show CDR1 as SQVTM and CDR2 as ANQGSEA. CDR3 length equals 10 residues. This CDR3 reads CSVWDNEQYF. The CDR3 bases are TGCAGCGTATGGGACAACGAGCAGTACTTC.

This chain uses TRBV6-5 with TRBJ1-2; weak D call: TRBD1 (5 bases). Trimming took 6 bases from V and 5 from J, leaving 19 bases between them. The CDR3 contains 15 residues. Germline V gene data show CDR1 as MNHEY and CDR2 as SVGAGI. This chain's CDR3 is CASSHATTGVYGYTF. CDR3 nucleotide sequence: TGTGCCAGCAGCCACGCAACCACGGGGGTTTATGGCTACACCTTC.

The chain combines TRBV19 with TRBJ2-1; no firm D call. The CDR3 has 12 amino acids. The germline V gene has CDR1 LNHDA and CDR2 SQIVND (reference sequence). Deletions cut 1 base from V and 13 bases from J, with 11 bases between. Here the CDR3 DNA reads TGTGCCAGTAGTATAGGGTCACAGTACCAGTTCTTC. The encoded protein is CASSIGSQYQFF.

The V gene is TRBV7-9, the J gene TRBJ2-5; 9 nucleotides match TRBD2. This CDR3 is built from 16 residues. Unmatched junction bases numbered 7, after V lost 4 bases and J lost 1 base. Germline V lookup: CDR1 SEHNR, CDR2 FQNEAQ (reference sequence). CDR3 residues: CASSYGLATSQETQYF. The CDR3, as DNA: TGTGCCAGCAGCTATGGACTAGCGACATCCCAAGAGACCCAGTACTTC.

J is TRBJ2-3 and V is TRBV27; the D is unclear. Germline V CDR1 and CDR2: MNHEY, SMNVEV (reference sequence). The V end was cut by 5 bases, the J end by 1 base, with 13 bases between. The CDR3 has 15 residues. In DNA form, the CDR3 reads TGTGCCAGCAGTCCGACTGACCCGCGCACAGATACGCAGTATTTT. Its protein is CASSPTDPRTDTQYF.

The chain is built from TRBV27 and TRBJ2-1, with 12 bases lining up with TRBD1. Losses at the gene ends were 3 bases for V and 7 bases for J; bases not matched to a gene: 13. The germline V gene encodes CDR1 MNHEY and CDR2 SMNVEV (reference sequence). The CDR3 sequence is 18 residues long. The CDR3 spells CASSFLGQGARSENEQFF. DNA for the CDR3: TGTGCCAGCAGTTTCTTGGGACAGGGGGCTCGGAGTGAGAATGAGCAGTTCTTC.

V and J are TRBV7-4 and TRBJ1-2; weak D call: TRBD1 (6 bases). The V and J ends lost 3 bases and 2 bases respectively, with 13 bases between them. CDR1 is SGHVT and CDR2 is SQSDAQ in the germline V gene. This CDR3 region has 15 residues. The CDR3 DNA reads TGTGCCAGCAGCTTCTCCTTCGACAGGAACTATGGCTACACCTTC. This sequence encodes CASSFSFDRNYGYTF.

The chain has TRBV14 and TRBJ1-1, with D possibly being TRBD1 (6 bases). The CDR3 loop spans 14 amino acids. The V and J ends lost 0 bases and 10 bases respectively, with 15 bases between them. CDR1 SGHDN and CDR2 FVKESK come from the germline V gene. The CDR3 reads CASSQDLEGGRAFF. In DNA, the CDR3 is TGTGCCAGCAGCCAAGACTTGGAAGGGGGACGAGCTTTCTTT.

The chain has TRBV6-5 and TRBJ2-7; 7 bases are shared with TRBD1. CDR1 MNHEY and CDR2 SVGAGI come from the germline V gene. This CDR3 is 15 amino acids long. V shed 4 bases and J 2 bases; nucleotides not matched to a gene: 8. The CDR3 DNA follows: TGTGCCAGCAGTTTGGGACAGCTTACCGCCTACGAGCAGTACTTC. As protein: CASSLGQLTAYEQYF.

The CDR3 here is CASSFGGPSAFF. The CDR3 region has the DNA TGTGCCAGCAGCTTCGGGGGCCCGAGCGCTTTCTTT. This chain connects TRBV5-6 to TRBJ1-1, with a tentative D call TRBD1 (6 bases). The CDR3 is made up of 12 amino acids. V lost 2 bases and J 11 bases, leaving 13 bases between the germline ends. The V gene's germline CDR1 is SGHDT and CDR2 YYEEEE.